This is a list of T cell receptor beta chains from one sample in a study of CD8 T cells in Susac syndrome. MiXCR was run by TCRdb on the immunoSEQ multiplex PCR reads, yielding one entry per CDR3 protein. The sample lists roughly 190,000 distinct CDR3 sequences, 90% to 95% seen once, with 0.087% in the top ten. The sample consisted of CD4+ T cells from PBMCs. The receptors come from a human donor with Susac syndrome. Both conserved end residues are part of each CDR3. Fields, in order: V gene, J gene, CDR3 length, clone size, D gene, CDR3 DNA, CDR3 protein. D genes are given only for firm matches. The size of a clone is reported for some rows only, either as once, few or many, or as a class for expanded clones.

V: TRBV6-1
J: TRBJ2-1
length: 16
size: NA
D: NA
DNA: TGTGCCAGCAGAACACGACTCTCCAGCTCCTACAATGAGCAGTTCTTC
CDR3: CASRTRLSSSYNEQFF

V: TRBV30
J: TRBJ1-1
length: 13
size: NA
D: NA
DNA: TGTGCCTGGAGTGCGATAAGGGACACTGAAGCTTTCTTT
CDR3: CAWSAIRDTEAFF

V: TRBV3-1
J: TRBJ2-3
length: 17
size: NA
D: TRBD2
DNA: TGTGCCAGCAGCCGGCAGGTAGCGGGAGGCTGGGCAGATACGCAGTATTTT
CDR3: CASSRQVAGGWADTQYF

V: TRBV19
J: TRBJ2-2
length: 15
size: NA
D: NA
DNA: TGTGCCAGTAGAGGGCAGGCAGGGGTTGACGGGGAGCTGTTTTTT
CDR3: CASRGQAGVDGELFF

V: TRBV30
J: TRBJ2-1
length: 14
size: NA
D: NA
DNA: TGTGCCTGGATCGGGCAGAATCCGTTCAATGAGCAGTTCTTC
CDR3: CAWIGQNPFNEQFF

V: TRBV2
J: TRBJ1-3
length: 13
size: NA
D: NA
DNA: TGTGCCAGCAAGAGATACTCTGGAAACACCATATATTTT
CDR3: CASKRYSGNTIYF

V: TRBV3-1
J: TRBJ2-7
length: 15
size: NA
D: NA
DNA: TGTGCCAGCAGCCAAGAATTCAAGGGTACCTACGAGCAGTACTTC
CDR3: CASSQEFKGTYEQYF

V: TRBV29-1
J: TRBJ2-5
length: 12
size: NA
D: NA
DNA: TGCAGCGTTGAACGGGGGCGAGAGACCCAGTACTTC
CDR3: CSVERGRETQYF

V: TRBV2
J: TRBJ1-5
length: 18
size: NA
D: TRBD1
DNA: TGTGCCAGTAGTGCCGGGACAGGGACTCGTTATAGCAATCAGCCCCAGCATTTT
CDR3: CASSAGTGTRYSNQPQHF

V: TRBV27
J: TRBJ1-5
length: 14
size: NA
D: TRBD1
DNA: TGTGCCAGCACCACAGGGGGCGCGGATCAGCCCCAGCATTTT
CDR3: CASTTGGADQPQHF

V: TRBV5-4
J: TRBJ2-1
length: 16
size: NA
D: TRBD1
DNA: TGTGCCAGCAGCCCCGGGACAGAGAGCTCCTACAATGAGCAGTTCTTC
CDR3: CASSPGTESSYNEQFF

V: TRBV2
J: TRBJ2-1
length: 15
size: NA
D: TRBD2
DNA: TGTGCCAGCAGAATAGCGGGAGCTTTATACAATGAGCAGTTCTTC
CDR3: CASRIAGALYNEQFF

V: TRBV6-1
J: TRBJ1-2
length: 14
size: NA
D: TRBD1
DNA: TGTGCCAGCAGTGAGACAGGGAAGATCGATGGCTACACCTTC
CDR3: CASSETGKIDGYTF

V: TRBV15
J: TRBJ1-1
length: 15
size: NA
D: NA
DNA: TGTGCCACCAGCAGCGTAAACTCCCGAGGGACTGAAGCTTTCTTT
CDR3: CATSSVNSRGTEAFF

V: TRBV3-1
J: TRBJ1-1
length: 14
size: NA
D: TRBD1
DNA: TGTGCCAGCAGCCAAAGACAGGGGGAAACTGAAGCTTTCTTT
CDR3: CASSQRQGETEAFF

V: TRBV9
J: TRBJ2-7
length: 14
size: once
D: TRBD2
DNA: TGTGCCAGCAGCCTGGGACTAGCGGGAGCCGAGCAGTACTTC
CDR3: CASSLGLAGAEQYF

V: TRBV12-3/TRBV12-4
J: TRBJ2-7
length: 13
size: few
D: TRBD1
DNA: TGTGCCAGCAGTTCGACAGGGGGCTACGAGCAGTACTTC
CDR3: CASSSTGGYEQYF

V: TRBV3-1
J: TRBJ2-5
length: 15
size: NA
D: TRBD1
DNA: TGTGCCAGCAGCCAAGGAAGAGGGGGCGCGAAGACCCAGTACTTC
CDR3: CASSQGRGGAKTQYF

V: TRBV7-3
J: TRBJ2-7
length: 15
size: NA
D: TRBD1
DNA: TGTGCCAGCAGCTTAATAGAGGGGGCTGGTTACGAGCAGTACTTC
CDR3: CASSLIEGAGYEQYF

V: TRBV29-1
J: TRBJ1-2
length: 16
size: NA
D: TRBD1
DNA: TGCAGCGTTAGGCTTCAACCGGGACAGGGAGATCATGGCTACACCTTC
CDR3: CSVRLQPGQGDHGYTF

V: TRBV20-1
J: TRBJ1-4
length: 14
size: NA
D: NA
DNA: TGCAGTGTTATAGACTCAGCAACTAATGAAAAACTGTTTTTT
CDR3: CSVIDSATNEKLFF

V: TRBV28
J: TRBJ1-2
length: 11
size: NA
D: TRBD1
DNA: TGTGCCAGCGGACAGGATAATGGCTACACCTTC
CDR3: CASGQDNGYTF

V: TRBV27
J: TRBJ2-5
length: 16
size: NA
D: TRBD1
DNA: TGTGCCAGCATGTGTGGAGACAGGGGGTCCTCGGAGACCCAGTACTTC
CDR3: CASMCGDRGSSETQYF

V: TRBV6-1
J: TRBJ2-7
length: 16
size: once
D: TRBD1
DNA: TGTGCCAGCAGCCCTACAGGGGGCGGAACTTCCTACGAGCAGTACTTC
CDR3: CASSPTGGGTSYEQYF

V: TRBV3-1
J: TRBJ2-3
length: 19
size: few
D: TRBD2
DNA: TGTGCCAGCAGCCACCACACGAACGGACTAGCGGAAAGCACAGATACGCAGTATTTT
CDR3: CASSHHTNGLAESTDTQYF

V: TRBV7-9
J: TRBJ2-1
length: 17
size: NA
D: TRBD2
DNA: TGTGCCAGCAGCTTAGATTCTGGCGGGAGGGCCCTCCTTGAGCAGTTCTTC
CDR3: CASSLDSGGRALLEQFF

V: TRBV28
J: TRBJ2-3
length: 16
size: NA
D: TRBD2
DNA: TGTGCCAGCACTCGACGGGAGGGCCGAGTACCAGATACGCAGTATTTT
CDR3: CASTRREGRVPDTQYF

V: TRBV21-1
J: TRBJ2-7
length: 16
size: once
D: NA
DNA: TGTGCCAGCAGCAAAGGTTGCAGTCGAGGTTATCACGAGCAGTACTTC
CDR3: CASSKGCSRGYHEQYF